This section outlines one T cell receptor beta chain sequence together with its context. This specimen belongs to a study of blood T cell repertoires in COVID-19. Study overall: COVID-19 samples from acute and convalescent phases originated in the United States, Italy and Spain. PBMCs, B-cell-depleted T cells, or T cells were the source of the cDNA or gDNA that made up the material.

In the source study's methods: Using reference gene primer amplification, nucleated cell counts were estimated. The assay was immunoSEQ multiplex PCR, and TCRdb's table has in-frame clones only and misses some. The V and J calls and the clone size are those of that table, but D and trimming were determined from the DNA. The table has about 350,000 clones, more than 70% seen once. This TCR was recovered from a woman aged 55-70 years with COVID-19, enrolled during active disease. The sample comprised peripheral blood.

The CDR3 bases are TGTGCCAGCAGCCAACCCGGGTCGGGCACTGAAGCTTTCTTT. Protein: CASSQPGSGTEAFF. This rearrangement joins TRBV14 to TRBJ1-1; no clear D. The CDR3 length is 14 residues. The germline V and J ends were trimmed by 2 bases and 4 bases, with 11 bases remaining between them. Germline V gene data show CDR1 as SGHDN and CDR2 as FVKESK.